This TCR beta chain was documented in a study of blood T cell repertoires in COVID-19. Turning to the study itself: Samples of COVID-19 (acute and convalescent) were obtained from the United States, Italy and Spain.

Looked up from germline, CDR1 is LNHDA and CDR2 is SQIVND (reference sequence). With V trimmed by 11 bases and J by 0 bases, 7 bases remained unmatched. The CDR3 consists of 14 residues. The assay was immunoSEQ multiplex PCR, and TCRdb's table has in-frame clones only and misses some. The sample records some 240,000 clones, 80% to 85% being singletons. The chain carries TRBV19 and TRBJ2-7, with TRBD1 identical over 10 bases. The receptor was derived from a woman in her forties who had recovered from COVID-19. Sequencing was done on a sample of peripheral blood. The CDR3 nucleotides read TGTGCCGGCGCCCGGGACAGGGGCTCCTACGAGCAGTACTTC. It encodes CAGARDRGSYEQYF.